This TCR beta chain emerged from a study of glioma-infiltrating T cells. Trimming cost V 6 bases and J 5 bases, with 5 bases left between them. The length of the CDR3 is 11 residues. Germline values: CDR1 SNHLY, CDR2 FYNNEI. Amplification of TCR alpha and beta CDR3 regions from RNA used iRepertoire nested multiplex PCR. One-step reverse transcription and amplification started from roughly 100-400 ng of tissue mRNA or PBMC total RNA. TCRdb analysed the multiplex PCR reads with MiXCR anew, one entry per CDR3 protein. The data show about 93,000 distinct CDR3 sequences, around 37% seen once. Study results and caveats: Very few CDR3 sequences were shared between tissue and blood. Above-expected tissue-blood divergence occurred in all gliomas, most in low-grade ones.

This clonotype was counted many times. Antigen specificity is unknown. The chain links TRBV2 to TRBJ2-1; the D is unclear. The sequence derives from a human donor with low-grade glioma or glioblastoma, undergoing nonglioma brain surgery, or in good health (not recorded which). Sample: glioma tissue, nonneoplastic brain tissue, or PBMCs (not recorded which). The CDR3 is CASRSDNEQFF. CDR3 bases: TGTGCCAGCAGGTCGGACAATGAGCAGTTCTTC.